Detailed here is one T cell receptor (beta chain). Its specificity is unknown. TCRdb keeps only in-frame clones here, not all; method: immunoSEQ multiplex PCR. Among approximately 45,000 clones, 88% were seen once, and the ten largest hold roughly 18%. V was trimmed by 4 bases and J by 6 bases, leaving 15 bases between them. The CDR3 has 14 residues. Germline-derived CDR1 and CDR2 are SGDLS and YYNGEE. The sample comes from a study of OX40 agonist ivuxolimab in advanced cancers. Study-wide findings and caveats: On average, a greater number of expanded clones characterised CD8+ T cells relative to CD4+. The authors did not determine the antigen specificity of the expanded peripheral T cells.

This rearrangement joins TRBV9 to TRBJ2-3, with D unresolved. The sequencing here drew on CD4+ or CD8+ T cells sorted from blood, taken in a trial of the OX40 agonist ivuxolimab. The sequence was obtained from an adult with an advanced solid tumor such as melanoma, head and neck, liver or kidney cancer. In DNA form, the CDR3 reads TGTGCCAGCAGCCCCCGCGCAGGATCGGATACGCAGTATTTT. Its protein is CASSPRAGSDTQYF.